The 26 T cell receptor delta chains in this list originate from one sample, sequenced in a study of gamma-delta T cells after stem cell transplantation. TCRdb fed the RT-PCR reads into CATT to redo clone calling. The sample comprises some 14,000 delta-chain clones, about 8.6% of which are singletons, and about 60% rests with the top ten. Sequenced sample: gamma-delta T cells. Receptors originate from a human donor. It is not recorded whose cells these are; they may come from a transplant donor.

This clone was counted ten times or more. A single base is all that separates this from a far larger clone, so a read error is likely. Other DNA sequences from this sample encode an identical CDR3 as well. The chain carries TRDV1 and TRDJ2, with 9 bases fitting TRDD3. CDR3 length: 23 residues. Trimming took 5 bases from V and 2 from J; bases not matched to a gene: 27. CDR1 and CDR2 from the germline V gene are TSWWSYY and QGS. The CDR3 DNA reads TGTGCTCTTGGGAAGGGGATCCTATTGAAATACGGGGGGATACTGGACTTGACAGCACAACTCTTCTTT. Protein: CALGKGILLKYGGILDLTAQLFF.

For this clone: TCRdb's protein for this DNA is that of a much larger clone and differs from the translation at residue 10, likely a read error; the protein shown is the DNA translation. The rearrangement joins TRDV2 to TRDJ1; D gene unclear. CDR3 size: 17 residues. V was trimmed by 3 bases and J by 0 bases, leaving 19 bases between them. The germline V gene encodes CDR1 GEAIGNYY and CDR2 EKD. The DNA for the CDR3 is TGTGCCTGTGACGCCCTTACAGAGGGACACCACACCGATAAACTCATCTTT. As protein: CACDALTEGHHTDKLIF.

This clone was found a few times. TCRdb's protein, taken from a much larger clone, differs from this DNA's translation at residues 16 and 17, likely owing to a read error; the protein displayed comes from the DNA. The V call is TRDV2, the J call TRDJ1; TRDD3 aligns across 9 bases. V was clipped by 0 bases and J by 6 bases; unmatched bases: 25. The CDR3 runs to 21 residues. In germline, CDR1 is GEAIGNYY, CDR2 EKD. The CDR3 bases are TGTGCCTGTGACACCGTTGAGTCCAACCGGCGTACTGGGGGACTCCCCTATAAACTCATCTTT. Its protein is CACDTVESNRRTGGLPYKLIF.

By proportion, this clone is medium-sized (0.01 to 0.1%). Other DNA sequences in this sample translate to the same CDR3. CDR3 loop: CACDTLGDTFSDKLIF. In nucleotides, the CDR3 is TGTGCCTGTGACACACTGGGGGATACGTTTTCCGATAAACTCATCTTT. The chain is built from TRDV2 and TRDJ1; 13 bases fit TRDD3. Germline V CDR1 and CDR2: GEAIGNYY, EKD. Unmatched junction bases numbered 4, after V lost 1 base and J lost 3 bases. CDR3 length: 16 amino acids.

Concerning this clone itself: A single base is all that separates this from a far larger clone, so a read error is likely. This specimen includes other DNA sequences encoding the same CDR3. CDR3 sequence reads: CACDTIRGILDTWDTRQMFF. CDR3 coding DNA: TGTGCCTGTGACACGATCAGGGGGATACTTGATACCTGGGACACCCGGCAGATGTTTTTC. The chain has TRDV2 and TRDJ3, with TRDD3 identical over 9 bases. The CDR3 covers 20 residues. The germline gives CDR1 GEAIGNYY, CDR2 EKD.

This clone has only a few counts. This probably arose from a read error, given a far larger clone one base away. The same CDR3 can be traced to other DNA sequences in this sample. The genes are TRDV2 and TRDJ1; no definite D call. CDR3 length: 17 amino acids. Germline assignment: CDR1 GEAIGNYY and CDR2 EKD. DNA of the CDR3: TGTGCCTGTGACACCGTCCTGGCCCGGAAGGACACCGATAAACTCATATTT. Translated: CACDTVLARKDTDKLIF.

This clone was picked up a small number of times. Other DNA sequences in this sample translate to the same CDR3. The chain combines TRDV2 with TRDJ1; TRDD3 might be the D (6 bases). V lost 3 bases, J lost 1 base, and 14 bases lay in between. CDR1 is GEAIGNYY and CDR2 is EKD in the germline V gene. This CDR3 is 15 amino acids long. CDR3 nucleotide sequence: TGTGCCTGTGACGGAAGGGGGGACAGCACCGATAAACTCATCTTT. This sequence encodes CACDGRGDSTDKLIF.

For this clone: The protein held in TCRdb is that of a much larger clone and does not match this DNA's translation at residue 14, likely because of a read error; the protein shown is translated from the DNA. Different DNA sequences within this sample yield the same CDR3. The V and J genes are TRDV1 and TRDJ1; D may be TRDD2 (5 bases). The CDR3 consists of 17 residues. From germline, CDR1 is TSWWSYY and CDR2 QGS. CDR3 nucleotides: TGTGCTCTTGGGAAACGAATCACATTTCGGGCTTCCGATAACCTCATCTTT. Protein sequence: CALGKRITFRASDNLIF.

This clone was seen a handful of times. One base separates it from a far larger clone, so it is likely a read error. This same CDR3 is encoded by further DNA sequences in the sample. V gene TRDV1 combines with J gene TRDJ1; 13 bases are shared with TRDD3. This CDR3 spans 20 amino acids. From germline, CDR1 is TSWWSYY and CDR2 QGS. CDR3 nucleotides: TGTGCTCTGTGGGGCTTCCTACCTGTACTGGGGGATACGGACACTGATAAACTCATCTTT. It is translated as CALWGFLPVLGDTDTDKLIF.

The CDR3 sequence is CACEALEEGSYTDKLIF. CDR3 coding DNA: TGTGCCTGTGAGGCACTGGAGGAGGGCTCGTACACCGATAAACTCATCTTT. The chain carries TRDV2 and TRDJ1, with a possible D match to TRDD3 (5 bases). Trimming removed 4 bases from V and 0 bases from J, with 20 bases in between. Germline CDR1 is GEAIGNYY and CDR2 is EKD. The CDR3 length is 17 residues.

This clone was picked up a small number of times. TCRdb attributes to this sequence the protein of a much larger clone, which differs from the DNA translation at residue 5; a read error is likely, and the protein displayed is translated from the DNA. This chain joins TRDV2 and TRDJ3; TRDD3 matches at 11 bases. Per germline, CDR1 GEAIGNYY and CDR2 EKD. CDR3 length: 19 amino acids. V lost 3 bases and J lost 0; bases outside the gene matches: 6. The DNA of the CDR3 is TGTGCCTGTGACTCCGTACTGGGGGATAGCTCCTGGGACACCCGACAGATGTTTTTC. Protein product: CACDSVLGDSSWDTRQMFF.

Here the CDR3 reads CAFAFVVSTDTDKLIF. DNA for the CDR3: TGTGCCTTCGCCTTCGTCGTGTCGACGGACACCGATAAACTCATCTTT. V gene TRDV3 combines with J gene TRDJ1; a possible D gene is TRDD2 (5 bases). The germline V and J ends were trimmed by 3 bases and 0 bases, with 20 bases remaining between them. This CDR3 has 16 amino acids. The germline gives CDR1 TVYSNPD, CDR2 GDNSRS (reference sequence).

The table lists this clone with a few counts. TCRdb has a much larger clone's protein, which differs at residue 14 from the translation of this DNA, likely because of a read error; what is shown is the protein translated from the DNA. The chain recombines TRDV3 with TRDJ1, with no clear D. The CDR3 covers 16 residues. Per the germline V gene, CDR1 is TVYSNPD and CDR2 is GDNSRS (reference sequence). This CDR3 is CACGCVGATDTDKPIF. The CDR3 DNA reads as TGTGCCTGCGGCTGCGTCGGGGCGACGGACACCGATAAACCCATCTTT. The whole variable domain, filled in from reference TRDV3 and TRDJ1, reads CDKVTQSSPDQTVASGSEVVLLCTYDTVYSNPDLFWYRIRPDYSFQFVFYGDNSRSEGADFTQGRFSVKHILTQKAFHLVISPVRTEDSATYYCACGCVGATDTDKPIFGKGTRVTVEP.

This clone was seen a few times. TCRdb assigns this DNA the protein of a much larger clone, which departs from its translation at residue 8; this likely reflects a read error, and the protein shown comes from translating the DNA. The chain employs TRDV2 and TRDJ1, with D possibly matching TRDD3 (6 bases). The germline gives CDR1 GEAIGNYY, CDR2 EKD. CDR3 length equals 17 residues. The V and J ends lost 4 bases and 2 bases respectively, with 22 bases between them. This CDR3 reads CACERLGTNRGTDKLIF. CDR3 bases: TGTGCCTGTGAGAGGCTGGGGACGAACCGGGGTACCGATAAACTCATCTTT.

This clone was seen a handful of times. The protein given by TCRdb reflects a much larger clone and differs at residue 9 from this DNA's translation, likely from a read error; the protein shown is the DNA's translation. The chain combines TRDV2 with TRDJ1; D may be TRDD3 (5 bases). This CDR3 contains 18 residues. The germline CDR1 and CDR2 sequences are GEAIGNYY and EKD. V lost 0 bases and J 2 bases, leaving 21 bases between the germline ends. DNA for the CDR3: TGTGCCTGTGACACCTTGGCTGGGACCTCCACACGAACCGATAAACTCATCTTT. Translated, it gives CACDTLAGTSTRTDKLIF.

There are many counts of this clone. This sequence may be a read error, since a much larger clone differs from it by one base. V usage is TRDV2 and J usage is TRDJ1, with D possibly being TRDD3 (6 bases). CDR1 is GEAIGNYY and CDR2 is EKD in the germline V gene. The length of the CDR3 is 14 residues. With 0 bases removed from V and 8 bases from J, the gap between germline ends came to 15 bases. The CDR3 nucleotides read TGTGCCTGTGACACCGGGTCGGGGGAGATGAAACTCATCTTT. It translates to CACDTGSGEMKLIF.

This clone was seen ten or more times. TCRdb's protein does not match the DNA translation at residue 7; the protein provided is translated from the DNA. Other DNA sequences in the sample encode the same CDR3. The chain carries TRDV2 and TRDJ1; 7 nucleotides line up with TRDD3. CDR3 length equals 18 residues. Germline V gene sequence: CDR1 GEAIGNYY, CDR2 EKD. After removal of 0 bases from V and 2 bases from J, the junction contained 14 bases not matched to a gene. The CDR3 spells CACDTLQFLVDTTDKLIF. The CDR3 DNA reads TGTGCCTGTGACACCCTACAATTCCTGGTGGATACGACCGATAAACTCATCTTT.

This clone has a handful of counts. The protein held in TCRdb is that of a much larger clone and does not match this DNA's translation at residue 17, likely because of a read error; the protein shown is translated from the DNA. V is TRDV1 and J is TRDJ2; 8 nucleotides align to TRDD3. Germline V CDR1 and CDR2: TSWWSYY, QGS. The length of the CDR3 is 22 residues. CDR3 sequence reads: CALGELEYPSSLGEGLAAQLFF. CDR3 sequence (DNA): TGTGCTCTTGGGGAATTGGAGTATCCTTCTTCCCTGGGGGAAGGTTTGGCAGCACAACTCTTCTTT.

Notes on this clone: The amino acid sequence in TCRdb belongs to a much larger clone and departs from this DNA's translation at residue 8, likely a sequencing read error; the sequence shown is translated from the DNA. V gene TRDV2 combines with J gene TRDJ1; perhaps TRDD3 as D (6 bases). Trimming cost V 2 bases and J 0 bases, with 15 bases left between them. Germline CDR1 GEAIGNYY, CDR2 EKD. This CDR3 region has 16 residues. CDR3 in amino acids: CACDILGVLYTDKLIF. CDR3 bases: TGTGCCTGTGACATTTTGGGGGTTCTTTACACCGATAAACTCATCTTT.

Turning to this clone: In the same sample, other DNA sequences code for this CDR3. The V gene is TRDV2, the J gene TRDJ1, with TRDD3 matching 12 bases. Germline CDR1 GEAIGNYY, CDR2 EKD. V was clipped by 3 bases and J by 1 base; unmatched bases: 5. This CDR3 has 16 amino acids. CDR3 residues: CACDGLGDTGTDKLIF. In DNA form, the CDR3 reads TGTGCCTGTGACGGCCTGGGGGATACGGGCACCGATAAACTCATCTTT.

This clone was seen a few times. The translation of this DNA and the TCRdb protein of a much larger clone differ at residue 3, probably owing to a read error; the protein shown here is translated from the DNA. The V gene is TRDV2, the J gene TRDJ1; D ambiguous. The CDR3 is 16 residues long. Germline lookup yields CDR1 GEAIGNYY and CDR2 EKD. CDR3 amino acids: CARDTVTRQGTDKLIF. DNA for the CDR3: TGTGCCCGTGACACCGTGACCCGGCAGGGTACCGATAAACTCATCTTT.

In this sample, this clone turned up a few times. The DNA for the CDR3 is TGTGCCTGTGACACCGGAGGTACTGTGGGACCTTCGTACACCGATAAACTCATCTTT. Its translation is CACDTGGTVGPSYTDKLIF. The chain recombines TRDV2 with TRDJ1; possible D gene TRDD2, 5 bases. Germline loops: CDR1 GEAIGNYY, CDR2 EKD. This CDR3 region has 19 residues. V was shortened by 0 bases and J by 0 bases, with 22 bases between the two germline ends.

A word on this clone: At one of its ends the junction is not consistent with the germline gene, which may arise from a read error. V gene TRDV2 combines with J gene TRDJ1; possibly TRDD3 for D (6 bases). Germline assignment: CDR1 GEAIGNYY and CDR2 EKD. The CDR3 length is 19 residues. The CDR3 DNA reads TGTGCCTGTGACACCGTGGGCATCTGGGTGATACTGGGCATCGATAACCTCATCTTT. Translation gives CACDTVGIWVILGIDNLIF.

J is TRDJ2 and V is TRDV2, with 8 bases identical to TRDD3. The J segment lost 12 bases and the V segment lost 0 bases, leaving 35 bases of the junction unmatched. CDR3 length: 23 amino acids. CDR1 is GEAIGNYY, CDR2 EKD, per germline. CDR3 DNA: TGTGCCTGTGACACCCTGACAGCCGGAAGGGGGGATAGACCACCGGACTTGCCATCAAAACTCTTCTTT. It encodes CACDTLTAGRGDRPPDLPSKLFF.

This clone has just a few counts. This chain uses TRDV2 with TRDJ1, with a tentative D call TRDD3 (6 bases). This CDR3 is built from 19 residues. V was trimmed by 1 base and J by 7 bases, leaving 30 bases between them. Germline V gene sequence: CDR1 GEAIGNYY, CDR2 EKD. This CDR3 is CACDTSGRGETRWAGKLIF. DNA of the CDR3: TGTGCCTGTGACACGAGTGGCCGGGGGGAGACGCGGTGGGCGGGTAAACTCATCTTT.

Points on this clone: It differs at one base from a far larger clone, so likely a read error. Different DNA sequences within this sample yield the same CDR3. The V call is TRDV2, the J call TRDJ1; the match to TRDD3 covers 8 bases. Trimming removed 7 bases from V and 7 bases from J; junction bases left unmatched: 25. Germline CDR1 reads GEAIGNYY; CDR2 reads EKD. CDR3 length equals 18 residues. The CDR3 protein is CACDSASLTGGIVPKLIF. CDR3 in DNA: TGTGCCTGCGATTCGGCCTCCTTGACTGGGGGGATAGTCCCTAAACTCATCTTT.